This entry lists 25 T cell receptor beta chains sequenced from one sample in a study of T-cell reconstitution after alpha-beta-depleted transplantation in children. Unique molecular identifiers were incorporated into the prepared TCRbeta library. In TCRdb, the PCR reads were re-called with MiXCR into one record per CDR3 protein. The sample has 250,000 to 350,000 distinct CDR3 sequences; 9.9% are singletons. The sequenced sample was PBMCs from the stem cell graft donor, obtained from the stem cell graft. These receptors were collected from a human donor who donated a stem cell graft to a child with SCID.

This clonotype has a count of ten or more. This sequence joins TRBV10-3 and TRBJ2-7; TRBD1 matches at 7 bases. V gave up 4 bases and J gave up 4 bases; unmatched junction bases: 4. Germline loops: CDR1 ENHRY, CDR2 SYGVKD. This CDR3 contains 13 residues. CDR3 sequence reads: CAISGQGLYEQYF. CDR3 DNA: TGTGCCATCAGTGGACAGGGTCTGTACGAGCAGTACTTC.

This chain connects TRBV5-6 to TRBJ2-2, with a possible D match to TRBD1 (7 bases). Trimming shortened V by 4 bases and J by 5 bases, and 18 bases separated the two germline ends. Germline values: CDR1 SGHDT, CDR2 YYEEEE. The CDR3 is made up of 16 amino acids. For the CDR3, the DNA is TGTGCCAGCAGCCCGACCGCCAGGGGGGATACCGGGGAGCTGTTTTTT. Translated: CASSPTARGDTGELFF.

This clonotype occurred a few times. The chain has TRBV12-3 or TRBV12-4 and TRBJ1-6; 8 nucleotides line up with TRBD1. CDR3 length: 15 amino acids. Trimming cost V 1 base and J 9 bases; bases outside gene matches: 5. The CDR3 region is CASSLVAGGRSPLHF. Here the CDR3 DNA reads TGTGCCAGCAGTTTAGTTGCAGGGGGCCGTTCACCCCTCCACTTT.

This clonotype occurred many times. V is TRBV29-1 and J is TRBJ2-7, with D possibly TRBD1 on 6 matching bases. Germline CDR1 reads SQVTM; CDR2 reads ANQGSEA. The CDR3 is made up of 14 amino acids. The V gene lost 5 bases and the J gene lost 6 bases, with 20 bases spanning the gap. CDR3 region: CSVTTGSYSTEQYF. The DNA for the CDR3 is TGCAGCGTTACTACAGGGAGCTATAGTACCGAGCAGTACTTC.

This clonotype was recorded at least ten times. V usage is TRBV15 and J usage is TRBJ2-1, with a weak D call TRBD2 (6 bases). The V end was cut by 7 bases, the J end by 0 bases, with 10 bases between. CDR3 length: 14 amino acids. The germline V gene encodes CDR1 LNHNV and CDR2 YYDKDF (reference sequence). The DNA for the CDR3 is TGTGCCACCAACAACGGGGGCTCCTACAATGAGCAGTTCTTC. Translating gives CATNNGGSYNEQFF.

This clonotype was seen only a few times. The V and J genes are TRBV15 and TRBJ2-2; D call uncertain. Germline V gene lookup returns CDR1 LNHNV and CDR2 YYDKDF (reference sequence). V was clipped by 3 bases and J by 5 bases, with 1 base between them. The CDR3 covers 11 residues. The CDR3 loop reads CATSSTGELFF. The CDR3 DNA reads TGTGCCACCAGCAGTACCGGGGAGCTGTTTTTT.

Remarks on this clonotype: One end of the junction fails to match germline, which may point to a read error. This chain links TRBV11-1 with TRBJ2-2; perhaps TRBD1 as D (6 bases). Germline values: CDR1 SGHAT, CDR2 FQDESV (reference sequence). The CDR3 has 13 amino acids. The CDR3 coding sequence is TGTGCCAGCAGCAACCAGGGGACCGTGGAGCTGTTTTTT. Translated: CASSNQGTVELFF.

The rearrangement links TRBV5-3 to TRBJ2-6, with TRBD2 matching 7 bases. TRBV5-3 counts as an open reading frame of uncertain function. CDR3 length: 16 residues. After removal of 10 bases from V and 0 bases from J, the junction contained 10 bases not matched to a gene. CDR3 DNA sequence: TGTGCCTCTAGCGGAGGGGTAGTCTCTGGGGCCAACGTCCTGACTTTC. Translated, it gives CASSGGVVSGANVLTF.

The chain employs TRBV10-3 and TRBJ2-3; TRBD2 matches at 9 bases. This CDR3 is 16 amino acids long. Germline CDR1 ENHRY, CDR2 SYGVKD. The V gene end was trimmed by 10 bases and the J gene end by 4 bases; junction bases not matched to a gene: 15. The CDR3 is CASSPNRGGAADTQYF. The CDR3 region has the DNA TGTGCCAGCTCCCCGAACCGCGGGGGGGCGGCAGATACGCAGTATTTT.

This clonotype was picked up a small number of times. J is TRBJ2-1 and V is TRBV20-1; TRBD1 matches 7 bases. CDR1 is DFQATT, CDR2 SNEGSKA, per germline (reference sequence). The CDR3 contains 15 residues. The junction had 15 bases not matched to a gene; V was cut back by 6 bases and J by 7 bases. This CDR3 is CSAKVETGLRNEQFF. The CDR3 region has the DNA TGCAGTGCCAAAGTGGAGACAGGGTTGAGGAATGAGCAGTTCTTC.

This clonotype was seen a handful of times. The V gene is TRBV7-9, the J gene TRBJ2-7; TRBD1 matches at 7 bases. Germline CDR1 is SEHNR and CDR2 is FQNEAQ (reference sequence). V lost 3 bases, J lost 3 bases, and 8 bases stayed unmatched. This CDR3 is 15 amino acids long. The CDR3 DNA sequence: TGTGCCAGCAGCTTGTCTGACAGGGCAGGCTACGAGCAGTACTTC. Amino acid sequence: CASSLSDRAGYEQYF.

The rearrangement uses TRBV5-1 and TRBJ2-3, with a tentative D call TRBD2 (7 bases). The V end was cut by 0 bases, the J end by 4 bases, with 21 bases between. Germline loops: CDR1 SGHRS, CDR2 YFSETQ. This CDR3 contains 18 residues. The CDR3 reads CASSLVQGGGSLADTQYF. CDR3 nucleotide sequence: TGCGCCAGCAGCTTGGTACAGGGCGGGGGCAGCCTCGCAGATACGCAGTATTTT.

This clonotype has a handful of counts. The CDR3 sequence is CASSSGGIGNSPLHF. CDR3 nucleotide sequence: TGTGCCAGCAGCTCGGGAGGGATCGGCAATTCACCCCTCCACTTT. The chain joins TRBV7-2 to TRBJ1-6; D gene uncertain. V lost 4 bases to trimming and J lost 7 bases, with 14 bases between them. Germline V gene sequence: CDR1 SGHTA, CDR2 FQGNSA. The length of the CDR3 is 15 residues. The full variable domain, its missing parts supplied by reference TRBV7-2 and TRBJ1-6, is GAGVSQSPSNKVTEKGKDVELRCDPISGHTALYWYRQSLGQGLEFLIYFQGNSAPDKSGLPSDRFSAERTGGSVSTLTIQRTQQEDSAVYLCASSSGGIGNSPLHFGNGTRLTVT.

This chain links TRBV5-1 with TRBJ2-1; the match to TRBD2 covers 7 bases. The CDR3 totals 15 residues. Trimming took 5 bases from V and 4 from J; bases not matched to a gene: 9. The germline V gene has CDR1 SGHRS and CDR2 YFSETQ. CDR3 protein: CASRSGTNQYNEQFF. The DNA for the CDR3 is TGCGCCAGCAGGTCCGGGACTAACCAATACAATGAGCAGTTCTTC.

In its sample, this clonotype was seen many times. The V gene is TRBV5-6, the J gene TRBJ1-5, with TRBD1 as a possible D gene (5 bases). The CDR3 runs 15 residues. Trimming took 1 base from V and 1 from J, leaving 9 bases between them. Germline V gene data show CDR1 as SGHDT and CDR2 as YYEEEE. CDR3 protein: CASSLRRGSNQPQHF. In nucleotides, the CDR3 is TGTGCCAGCAGCTTGAGGCGGGGCAGCAATCAGCCCCAGCATTTT.

The V and J genes are TRBV10-2 and TRBJ2-3; possible D gene TRBD2, 5 bases. Germline CDR1 is WSHSY and CDR2 is SAAADI. Trimming removed 3 bases at V and 6 bases at J, with 10 bases between. The CDR3 extends over 13 amino acids. CDR3 sequence (DNA): TGCGCCAGCAGTGACGCGGGTTCGGATACGCAGTATTTT. Amino acids: CASSDAGSDTQYF.

V usage is TRBV5-1 and J usage is TRBJ2-1; 11 bases fit TRBD1. From germline, CDR1 is SGHRS and CDR2 YFSETQ. The trim removed 3 bases at V and 9 bases at J, leaving 8 bases unmatched. The CDR3 runs to 15 residues. As DNA, the CDR3 is TGCGCCAGCAGCTACCATGGACAGGGGGCGGGTGAGCAGTTCTTC. Residues: CASSYHGQGAGEQFF.

In its sample, this clonotype was seen a few times. This chain joins TRBV20-1 and TRBJ1-2, with TRBD1 as a possible D gene (6 bases). The CDR3 runs to 14 residues. Germline CDR1 and CDR2: DFQATT and SNEGSKA (reference sequence). The CDR3 DNA sequence: TGCAGGGGGGCAGCCGGAGGCGCTAACTATGGCTACACCTTC. Residues: CRGAAGGANYGYTF.

The sample holds a few counts of this clonotype. The gene calls are TRBV7-8 and TRBJ2-1; D uncertain. The CDR3 runs 13 residues. The V gene lost 5 bases and the J gene lost 9 bases, with 14 bases spanning the gap. Germline loops: CDR1 SGHVS, CDR2 FQNEAQ. The CDR3 is CASSPPTKTEQFF. The DNA for the CDR3 is TGTGCCAGCAGCCCCCCGACGAAGACTGAGCAGTTCTTC. Drawing the rest from reference TRBV7-8 and TRBJ2-1, the complete variable domain is GAGVSQSPRYKVAKRGQDVALRCDPISGHVSLFWYQQALGQGPEFLTYFQNEAQLDKSGLPSDRFFAERPEGSVSTLKIQRTQQEDSAVYLCASSPPTKTEQFFGPGTRLTVL.

This clonotype came up a few times. This sequence joins TRBV7-3 and TRBJ2-5, with a tentative D call TRBD2 (7 bases). CDR3 size: 15 residues. Between the trimmed V and J ends, which lost 5 bases and 5 bases, there was a span of 18 bases. Germline V gives CDR1 SGHTA, CDR2 FQGTGA. CDR3 bases: TGTGCCAGCAGCCCCCTGGGCGGGGGCGTTGAGACCCAGTACTTC. Translating it yields CASSPLGGGVETQYF. The full variable domain, in which reference TRBV7-3 and TRBJ2-5 provide the parts outside the CDR3, is GAGVSQTPSNKVTEKGKYVELRCDPISGHTALYWYRQSLGQGPEFLIYFQGTGAADDSGLPNDRFFAVRPEGSVSTLKIQRTERGDSAVYLCASSPLGGGVETQYFGPGTRLLVL.

This clonotype was picked up a small number of times. The chain couples TRBV15 to TRBJ2-7, with D perhaps matching TRBD1 (5 bases). V dropped 1 base and J dropped 0 bases, with 10 bases sitting between them. The CDR3 covers 15 residues. CDR1 and CDR2 (germline): LNHNV, YYDKDF (reference sequence). CDR3 protein: CATSRGKGPSYEQYF. CDR3 DNA: TGTGCCACCAGCAGAGGAAAGGGGCCCTCCTACGAGCAGTACTTC.

The chain has TRBV29-1 and TRBJ2-1; D gene unclear. V was pared by 0 bases and J by 0 bases, with 15 bases between. The germline CDR1 and CDR2 sequences are SQVTM and ANQGSEA. CDR3 length equals 17 residues. The CDR3, as DNA: TGCAGCGTTGAAGAGTGCTCAGAAACCTCCTCCTACAATGAGCAGTTCTTC. Its translation: CSVEECSETSSYNEQFF.

This clonotype showed up many times. The chain employs TRBV20-1 and TRBJ1-6; no clear D gene. CDR3 length: 14 amino acids. The germline V gene has CDR1 DFQATT and CDR2 SNEGSKA (reference sequence). Deletions cut 7 bases from V and 8 bases from J, with 18 bases between. The CDR3 protein is CSVSTGSRHSPLHF. As DNA, the CDR3 is TGCAGTGTATCGACCGGGTCTCGGCATTCACCCCTCCACTTT.

The chain recombines TRBV9 with TRBJ2-7; 7 bases are a match to TRBD2. The CDR3 spans 14 residues. The germline gives CDR1 SGDLS, CDR2 YYNGEE. J was trimmed by 5 bases and V by 3 bases; bases with no gene match: 8. This CDR3 is CASSGAGVHHEQYF. The CDR3 bases are TGTGCCAGCAGCGGGGCGGGGGTTCACCACGAGCAGTACTTC.

The chain is built from TRBV29-1 and TRBJ1-1; D unclear. CDR3 length equals 12 residues. CDR1 is SQVTM, CDR2 ANQGSEA, per germline. Trimming cost V 5 bases and J 0 bases, with 7 bases left between them. The CDR3: CSVPTVNTEAFF. DNA of the CDR3: TGCAGCGTTCCGACGGTGAACACTGAAGCTTTCTTT.